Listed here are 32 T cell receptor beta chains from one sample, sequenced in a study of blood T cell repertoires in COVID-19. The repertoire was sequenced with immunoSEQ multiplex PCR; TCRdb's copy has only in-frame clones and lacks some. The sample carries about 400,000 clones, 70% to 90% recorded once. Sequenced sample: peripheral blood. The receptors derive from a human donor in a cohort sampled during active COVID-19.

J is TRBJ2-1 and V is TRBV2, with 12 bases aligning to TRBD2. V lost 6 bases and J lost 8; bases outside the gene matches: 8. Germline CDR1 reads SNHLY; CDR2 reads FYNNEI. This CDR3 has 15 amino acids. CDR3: CASRPGTSGFDEQFF. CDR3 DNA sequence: TGTGCCAGCAGACCCGGGACTAGCGGGTTCGATGAGCAGTTCTTC. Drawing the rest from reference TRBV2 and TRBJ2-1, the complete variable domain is EPEVTQTPSHQVTQMGQEVILRCVPISNHLYFYWYRQILGQKVEFLVSFYNNEISEKSEIFDDQFSVERPDGSNFTLKIRSTKLEDSAMYFCASRPGTSGFDEQFFGPGTRLTVL.

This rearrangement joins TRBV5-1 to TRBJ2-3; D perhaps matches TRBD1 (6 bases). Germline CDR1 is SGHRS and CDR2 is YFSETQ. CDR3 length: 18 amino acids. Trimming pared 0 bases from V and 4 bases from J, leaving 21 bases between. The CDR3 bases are TGCGCCAGCAGCTTGGCCCCTACACAGGGACGGTGGGCAGATACGCAGTATTTT. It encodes CASSLAPTQGRWADTQYF. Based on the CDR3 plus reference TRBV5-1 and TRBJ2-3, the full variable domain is KAGVTQTPRYLIKTRGQQVTLSCSPISGHRSVSWYQQTPGQGLQFLFEYFSETQRNKGNFPGRFSGRQFSNSRSEMNVSTLELGDSALYLCASSLAPTQGRWADTQYFGPGTRLTVL.

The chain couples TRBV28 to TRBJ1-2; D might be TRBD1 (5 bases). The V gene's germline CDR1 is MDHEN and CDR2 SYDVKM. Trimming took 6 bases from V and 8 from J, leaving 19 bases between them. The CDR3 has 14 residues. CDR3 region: CASSPPNRLGGYTF. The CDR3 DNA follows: TGTGCCAGCAGCCCTCCGAACAGGTTGGGGGGCTACACCTTC.

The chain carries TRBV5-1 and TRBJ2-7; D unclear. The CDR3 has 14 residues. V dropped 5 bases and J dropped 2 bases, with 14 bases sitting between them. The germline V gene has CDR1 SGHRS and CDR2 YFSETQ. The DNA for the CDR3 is TGCGCCAGCAGAGCCCCACAGCCCCCCTACGAGCAGTACTTC. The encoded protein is CASRAPQPPYEQYF.

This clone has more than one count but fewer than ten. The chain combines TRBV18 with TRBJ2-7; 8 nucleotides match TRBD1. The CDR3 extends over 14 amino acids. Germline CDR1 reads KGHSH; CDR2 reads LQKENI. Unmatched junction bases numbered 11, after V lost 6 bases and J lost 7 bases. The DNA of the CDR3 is TGTGCCAGCTCTCACTCGGACAGGGTTCGGGAGCAGTACTTC. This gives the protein CASSHSDRVREQYF. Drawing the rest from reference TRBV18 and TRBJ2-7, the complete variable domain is NAGVMQNPRHLVRRRGQEARLRCSPMKGHSHVYWYRQLPEEGLKFMVYLQKENIIDESGMPKERFSAEFPKEGPSILRIQQVVRGDSAAYFCASSHSDRVREQYFGPGTRLTVT.

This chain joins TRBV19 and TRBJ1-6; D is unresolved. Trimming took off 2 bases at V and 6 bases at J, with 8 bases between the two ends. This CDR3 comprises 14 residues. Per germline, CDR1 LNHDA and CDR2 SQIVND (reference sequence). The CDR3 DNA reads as TGTGCCAGTAGTATATCGAGTTTTAATTCACCCCTCCACTTT. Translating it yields CASSISSFNSPLHF.

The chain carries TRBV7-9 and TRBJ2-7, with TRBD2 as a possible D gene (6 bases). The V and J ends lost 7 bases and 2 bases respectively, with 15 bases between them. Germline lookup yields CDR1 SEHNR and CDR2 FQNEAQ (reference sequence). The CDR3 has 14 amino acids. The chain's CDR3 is CASTQGAGTYEQYF. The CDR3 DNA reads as TGTGCCAGCACCCAGGGCGCGGGGACCTACGAGCAGTACTTC.

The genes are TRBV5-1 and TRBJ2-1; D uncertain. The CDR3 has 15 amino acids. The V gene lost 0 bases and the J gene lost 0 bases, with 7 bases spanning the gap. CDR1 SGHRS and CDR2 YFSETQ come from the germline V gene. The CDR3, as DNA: TGCGCCAGCAGCTTGGAATCTACCTCCTACAATGAGCAGTTCTTC. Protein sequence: CASSLESTSYNEQFF.

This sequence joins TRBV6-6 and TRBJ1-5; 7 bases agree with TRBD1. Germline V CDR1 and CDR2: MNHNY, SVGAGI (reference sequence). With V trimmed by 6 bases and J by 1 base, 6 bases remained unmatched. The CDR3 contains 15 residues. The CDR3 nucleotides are TGTGCCAGCAGCCCCACAGGGGAGAGCAATCAGCCCCAGCATTTT. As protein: CASSPTGESNQPQHF.

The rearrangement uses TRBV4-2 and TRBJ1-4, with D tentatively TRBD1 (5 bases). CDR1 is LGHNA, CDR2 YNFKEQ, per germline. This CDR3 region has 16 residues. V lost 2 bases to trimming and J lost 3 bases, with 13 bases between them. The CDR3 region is CASSQNGGSANEKLFF. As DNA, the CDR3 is TGTGCCAGCAGCCAAAACGGGGGATCCGCTAATGAAAAACTGTTTTTT.

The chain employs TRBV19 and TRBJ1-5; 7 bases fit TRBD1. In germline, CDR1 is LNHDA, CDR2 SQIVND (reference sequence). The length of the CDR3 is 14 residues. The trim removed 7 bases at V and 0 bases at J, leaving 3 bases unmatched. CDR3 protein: CASNYRGSNQPQHF. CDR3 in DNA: TGTGCCAGTAATTACAGGGGTAGCAATCAGCCCCAGCATTTT.

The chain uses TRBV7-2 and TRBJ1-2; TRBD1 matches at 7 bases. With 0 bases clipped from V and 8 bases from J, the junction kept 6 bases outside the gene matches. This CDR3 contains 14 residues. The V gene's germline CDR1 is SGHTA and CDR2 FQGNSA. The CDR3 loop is CASSLAVAGGGYTF. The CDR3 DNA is TGTGCCAGCAGCTTAGCGGTGGCAGGGGGAGGCTACACCTTC. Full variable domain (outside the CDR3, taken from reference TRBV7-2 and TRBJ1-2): GAGVSQSPSNKVTEKGKDVELRCDPISGHTALYWYRQSLGQGLEFLIYFQGNSAPDKSGLPSDRFSAERTGGSVSTLTIQRTQQEDSAVYLCASSLAVAGGGYTFGSGTRLTVV.

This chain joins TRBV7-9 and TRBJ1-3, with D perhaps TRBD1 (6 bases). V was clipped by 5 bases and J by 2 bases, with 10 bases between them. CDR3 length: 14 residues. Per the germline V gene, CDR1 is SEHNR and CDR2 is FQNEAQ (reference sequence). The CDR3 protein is CASSLAGAGNTIYF. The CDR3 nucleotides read TGTGCCAGCAGCCTCGCAGGGGCTGGAAACACCATATATTTT.

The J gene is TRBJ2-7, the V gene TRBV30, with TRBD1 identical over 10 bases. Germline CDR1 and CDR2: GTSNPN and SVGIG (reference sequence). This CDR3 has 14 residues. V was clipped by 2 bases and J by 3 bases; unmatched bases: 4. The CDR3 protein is CAWSRGTGDYEQYF. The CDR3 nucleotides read TGTGCCTGGAGTAGGGGGACAGGGGACTACGAGCAGTACTTC. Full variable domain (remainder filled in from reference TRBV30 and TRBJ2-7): SQTIHQWPATLVQPVGSPLSLECTVEGTSNPNLYWYRQAAGRGLQLLFYSVGIGQISSEVPQNLSASRPQDRQFILSSKKLLLSDSGFYLCAWSRGTGDYEQYFGPGTRLTVT.

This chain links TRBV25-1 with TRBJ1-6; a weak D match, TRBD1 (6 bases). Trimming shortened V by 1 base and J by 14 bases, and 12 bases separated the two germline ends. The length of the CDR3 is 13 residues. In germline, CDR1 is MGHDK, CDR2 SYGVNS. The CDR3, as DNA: TGTGCCAGCAGTGAATTGCGGGGGGCCACCCTCCACTTT. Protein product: CASSELRGATLHF. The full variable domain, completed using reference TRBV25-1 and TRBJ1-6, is EADIYQTPRYLVIGTGKKITLECSQTMGHDKMYWYQQDPGMELHLIHYSYGVNSTEKGDLSSESTVSRIRTEHFPLTLESARPSHTSQYLCASSELRGATLHFGNGTRLTVT.

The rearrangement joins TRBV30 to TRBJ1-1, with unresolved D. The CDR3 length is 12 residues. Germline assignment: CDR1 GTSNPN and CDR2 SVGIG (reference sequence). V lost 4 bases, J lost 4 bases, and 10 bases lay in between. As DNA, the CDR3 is TGTGCCTGGAAGGTCGAGGGCACTGAAGCTTTCTTT. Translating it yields CAWKVEGTEAFF.

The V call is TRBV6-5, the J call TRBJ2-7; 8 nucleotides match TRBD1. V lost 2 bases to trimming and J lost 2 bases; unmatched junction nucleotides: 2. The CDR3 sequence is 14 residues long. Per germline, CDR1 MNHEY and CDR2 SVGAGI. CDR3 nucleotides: TGTGCCAGCAGTTACGACAGGGGTCCCTACGAGCAGTACTTC. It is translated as CASSYDRGPYEQYF.

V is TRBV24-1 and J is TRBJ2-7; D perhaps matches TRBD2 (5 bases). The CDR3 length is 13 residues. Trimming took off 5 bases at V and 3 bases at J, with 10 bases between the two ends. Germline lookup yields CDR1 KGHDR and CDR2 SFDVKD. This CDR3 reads CATSGSGSYEQYF. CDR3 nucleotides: TGTGCCACCAGTGGGTCGGGGAGCTACGAGCAGTACTTC.

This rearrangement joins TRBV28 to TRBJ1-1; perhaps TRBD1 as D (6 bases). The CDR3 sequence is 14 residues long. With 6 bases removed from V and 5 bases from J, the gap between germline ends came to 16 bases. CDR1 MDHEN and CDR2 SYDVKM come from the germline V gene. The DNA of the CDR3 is TGTGCCAGCAGGCGGGGGGGCGCGGGTACTGAAGCTTTCTTT. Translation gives CASRRGGAGTEAFF. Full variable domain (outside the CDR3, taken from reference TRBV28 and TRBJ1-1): DVKVTQSSRYLVKRTGEKVFLECVQDMDHENMFWYRQDPGLGLRLIYFSYDVKMKEKGDIPEGYSVSREKKERFSLILESASTNQTSMYLCASRRGGAGTEAFFGQGTRLTVV.

The CDR3 spells CASSRDRGAETQYF. CDR3 in DNA: TGTGCCAGCAGCCGGGACAGGGGAGCGGAGACCCAGTACTTC. V and J are TRBV2 and TRBJ2-5; 10 positions match TRBD1. Looked up from germline, CDR1 is SNHLY and CDR2 is FYNNEI. The CDR3 consists of 14 residues. Trimming removed 6 bases from V and 5 bases from J; junction bases left unmatched: 6.

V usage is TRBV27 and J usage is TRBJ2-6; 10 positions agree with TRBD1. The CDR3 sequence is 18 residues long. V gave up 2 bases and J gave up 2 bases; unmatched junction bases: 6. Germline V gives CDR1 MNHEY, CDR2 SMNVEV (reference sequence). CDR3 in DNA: TGTGCCAGCAGTTTAACGACAGGGGGCGGACCTGGGGCCAACGTCCTGACTTTC. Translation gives CASSLTTGGGPGANVLTF.

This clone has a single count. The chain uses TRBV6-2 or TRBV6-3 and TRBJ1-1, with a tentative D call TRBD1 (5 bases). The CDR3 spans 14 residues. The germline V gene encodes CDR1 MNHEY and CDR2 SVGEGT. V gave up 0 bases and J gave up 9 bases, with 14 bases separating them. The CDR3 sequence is CASSYSTGRAQAFF. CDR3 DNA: TGTGCCAGCAGTTACTCGACCGGCAGGGCCCAAGCTTTCTTT.

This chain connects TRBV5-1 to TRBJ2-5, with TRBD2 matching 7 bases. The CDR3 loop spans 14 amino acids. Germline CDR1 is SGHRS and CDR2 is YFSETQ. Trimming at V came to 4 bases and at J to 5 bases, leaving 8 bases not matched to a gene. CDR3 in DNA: TGCGCCAGCAGCCGAGGACTAGGGGAGGAGACCCAGTACTTC. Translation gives CASSRGLGEETQYF.

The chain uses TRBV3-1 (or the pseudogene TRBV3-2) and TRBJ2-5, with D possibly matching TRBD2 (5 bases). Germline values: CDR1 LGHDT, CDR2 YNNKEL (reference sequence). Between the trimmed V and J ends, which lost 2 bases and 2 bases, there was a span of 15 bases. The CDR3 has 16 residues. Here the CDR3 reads CASSQLGTSLQETQYF. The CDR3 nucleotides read TGTGCCAGCAGCCAATTGGGAACTAGTTTACAAGAGACCCAGTACTTC.

CDR3 DNA: TGTGCCAGCAGTTCTCCTGGGGAGCTGTTTTTT. This gives the protein CASSSPGELFF. The gene calls are TRBV6-6 and TRBJ2-2; unclear D gene. CDR3 size: 11 residues. Trimming stripped 4 bases from V and 8 bases from J, with 5 bases between. Germline CDR1 reads MNHNY; CDR2 reads SVGAGI (reference sequence).

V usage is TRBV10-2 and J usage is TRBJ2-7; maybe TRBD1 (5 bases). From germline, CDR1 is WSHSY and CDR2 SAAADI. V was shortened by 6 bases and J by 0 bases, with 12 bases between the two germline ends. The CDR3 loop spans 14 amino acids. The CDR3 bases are TGCGCCAGCAGACAAGACAGAGACTCCTACGAGCAGTACTTC. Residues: CASRQDRDSYEQYF.

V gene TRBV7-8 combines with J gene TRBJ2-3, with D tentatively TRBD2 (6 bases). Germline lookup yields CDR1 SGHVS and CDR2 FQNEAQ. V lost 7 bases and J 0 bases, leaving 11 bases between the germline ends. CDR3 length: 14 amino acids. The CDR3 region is CASKGRGSTDTQYF. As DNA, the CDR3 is TGTGCCAGCAAGGGGCGGGGTAGCACAGATACGCAGTATTTT. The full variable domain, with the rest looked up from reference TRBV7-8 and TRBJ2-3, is GAGVSQSPRYKVAKRGQDVALRCDPISGHVSLFWYQQALGQGPEFLTYFQNEAQLDKSGLPSDRFFAERPEGSVSTLKIQRTQQEDSAVYLCASKGRGSTDTQYFGPGTRLTVL.

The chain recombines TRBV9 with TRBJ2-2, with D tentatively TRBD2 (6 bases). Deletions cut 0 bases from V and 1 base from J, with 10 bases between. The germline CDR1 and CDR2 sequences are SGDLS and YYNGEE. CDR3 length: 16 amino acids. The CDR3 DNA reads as TGTGCCAGCAGCGTAGCTGGGGGAGGGAACACCGGGGAGCTGTTTTTT. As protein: CASSVAGGGNTGELFF.

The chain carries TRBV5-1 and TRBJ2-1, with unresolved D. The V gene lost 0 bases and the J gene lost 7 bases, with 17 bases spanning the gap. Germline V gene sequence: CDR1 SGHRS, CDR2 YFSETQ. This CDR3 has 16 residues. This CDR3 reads CASSLAGSTRVNEQFF. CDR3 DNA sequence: TGCGCCAGCAGCTTGGCCGGTAGTACCCGTGTTAATGAGCAGTTCTTC.

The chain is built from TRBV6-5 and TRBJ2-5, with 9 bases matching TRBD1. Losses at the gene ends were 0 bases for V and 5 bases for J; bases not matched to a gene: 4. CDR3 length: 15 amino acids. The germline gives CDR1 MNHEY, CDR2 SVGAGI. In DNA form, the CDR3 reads TGTGCCAGCAGTTACTCGACCGGACAGGGGGAGACCCAGTACTTC. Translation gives CASSYSTGQGETQYF.

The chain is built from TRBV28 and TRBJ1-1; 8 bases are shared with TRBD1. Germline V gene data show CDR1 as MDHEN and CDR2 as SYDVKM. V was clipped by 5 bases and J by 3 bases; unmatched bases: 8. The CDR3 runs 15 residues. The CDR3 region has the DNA TGTGCCAGCAGTCCTTCAGTGGACAGGGACACTGAAGCTTTCTTT. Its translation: CASSPSVDRDTEAFF.

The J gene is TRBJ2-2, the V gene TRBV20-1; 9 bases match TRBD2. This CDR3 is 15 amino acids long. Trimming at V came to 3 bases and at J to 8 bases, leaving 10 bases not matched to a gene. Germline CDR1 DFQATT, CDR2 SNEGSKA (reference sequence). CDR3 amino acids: CSASPSGDSVGELFF. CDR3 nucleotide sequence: TGCAGTGCTAGTCCTAGCGGGGACAGCGTTGGGGAGCTGTTTTTT.